These 26 T cell receptor beta chains share one sample of origin, sequenced in a study of cytomegalovirus exposure and HLA in healthy donors. PCR amplification relied on 60 Vbeta primers (plus 13 Jbeta primers). TCRdb's table, derived via immunoSEQ multiplex PCR, lists solely in-frame clones and lacks some. In the table there are some 110,000 clones, about an eighth of which are singletons. Sequenced material: PBMCs. The receptors here all came from a man aged 40-49 years in good health and CMV-seropositive.

Points on this clone: Other DNA sequences in the sample encode the same CDR3. This chain links TRBV5-4 with TRBJ2-7; the D gene is possibly TRBD2 (5 bases). Germline CDR1 and CDR2: SGHNT and YYREEE (reference sequence). The V and J ends lost 0 bases and 1 base respectively, with 5 bases between them. The CDR3 contains 13 residues. Written as DNA, the CDR3 is TGTGCCAGCAGCTTGGCGGGGTCCTACGAGCAGTACTTC. This sequence encodes CASSLAGSYEQYF.

This clone has a handful of counts. The chain employs TRBV7-9 and TRBJ1-4, with 7 bases fitting TRBD1. The germline gives CDR1 SEHNR, CDR2 FQNEAQ (reference sequence). This CDR3 contains 15 residues. Trimming took 5 bases from V and 7 from J; bases not matched to a gene: 10. CDR3: CASSPSDRESEKLFF. The CDR3 DNA sequence: TGTGCCAGCAGCCCATCTGACAGGGAAAGTGAAAAACTGTTTTTT.

The chain recombines TRBV27 with TRBJ1-2; TRBD1 aligns across 12 bases. Germline V CDR1 and CDR2: MNHEY, SMNVEV (reference sequence). The CDR3 runs to 15 residues. Losses at the gene ends were 5 bases for V and 8 bases for J; bases not matched to a gene: 9. Here the CDR3 reads CASSTAGQGARGYTF. The CDR3 DNA reads as TGTGCCAGCAGTACCGCGGGACAGGGGGCGCGGGGCTACACCTTC.

The V and J genes are TRBV10-3 and TRBJ2-1; D gene unclear. The CDR3 has 14 residues. Germline CDR1 reads ENHRY; CDR2 reads SYGVKD. Trimming removed 4 bases from V and 0 bases from J, with 7 bases in between. CDR3 nucleotides: TGTGCCATCAGTGGACGGAGCTCCTACAATGAGCAGTTCTTC. Amino acid sequence: CAISGRSSYNEQFF.

This clone was observed a single time. V usage is TRBV6-5 and J usage is TRBJ2-2, with 7 bases fitting TRBD2. J was trimmed by 8 bases and V by 6 bases; bases with no gene match: 6. CDR1 is MNHEY, CDR2 SVGAGI, per germline. The CDR3 totals 13 residues. The CDR3 bases are TGTGCCAGCAGACCCAGCGGGGTAGGGGAGCTGTTTTTT. It is translated as CASRPSGVGELFF.

This clone was found a few times. The chain joins TRBV28 to TRBJ1-1; 8 bases match TRBD1. The germline gives CDR1 MDHEN, CDR2 SYDVKM. The CDR3 runs to 18 residues. V lost 1 base, J lost 4 bases, and 14 bases stayed unmatched. The CDR3 reads CASSLSHWTGPLVTEAFF. In DNA form, the CDR3 reads TGTGCCAGCAGTTTATCGCACTGGACAGGGCCCTTGGTCACTGAAGCTTTCTTT.

This clone has only a few counts. The V call is TRBV6-1, the J call TRBJ2-7; TRBD2 agrees at 8 bases. This CDR3 region has 15 residues. Germline V gene data show CDR1 as MNHNS and CDR2 as SASEGT. The ends lost 2 bases at V and 0 bases at J; junction bases unmatched: 3. The CDR3 loop is CASSERLAGSYEQYF. Written as DNA, the CDR3 is TGTGCCAGCAGTGAAAGGCTAGCGGGCTCCTACGAGCAGTACTTC.

This clone came up a few times. This chain connects TRBV10-3 to TRBJ1-5; 7 bases are shared with TRBD1. CDR3 length equals 14 residues. V was clipped by 7 bases and J by 9 bases; unmatched bases: 12. CDR1 and CDR2 from the germline V gene are ENHRY and SYGVKD. The CDR3 spells CAIIFRQGRPPQHF. The DNA of the CDR3 is TGTGCCATCATTTTCAGACAGGGACGGCCGCCCCAGCATTTT.

The chain couples TRBV5-1 to TRBJ1-1; possibly TRBD1 for D (6 bases). Germline V gene lookup returns CDR1 SGHRS and CDR2 YFSETQ. The V and J ends lost 2 bases and 3 bases respectively, with 11 bases between them. This CDR3 is built from 14 residues. The CDR3 DNA is TGCGCCAGCAGCTTACTCCCAGGGGACACTGAAGCTTTCTTT. It encodes CASSLLPGDTEAFF.

This clone was counted a few times. V is TRBV5-6 and J is TRBJ2-2; 11 positions match TRBD2. V shed 1 base, J shed 7 bases, and the junction held 3 bases outside the gene matches. This CDR3 is built from 15 residues. Looked up from germline, CDR1 is SGHDT and CDR2 is YYEEEE. CDR3 sequence reads: CASSLTSGSFGELFF. The CDR3 nucleotides read TGTGCCAGCAGCTTGACTAGCGGGAGTTTCGGGGAGCTGTTTTTT.

This clone was detected a few times. The chain links TRBV5-6 to TRBJ1-1, with 8 bases lining up with TRBD1. The CDR3 is 16 residues long. Germline values: CDR1 SGHDT, CDR2 YYEEEE. V dropped 4 bases and J dropped 4; count of bases not matched to a gene: 12. The CDR3 DNA is TGTGCCAGCAGCCACCGGGATACAGGGGGGGTCACTGAAGCTTTCTTT. Translating it yields CASSHRDTGGVTEAFF.

For the CDR3, the DNA is TGTGCCAGCAGCTTAACGTGGGGCCCAGGATACGAGCAGTACTTC. It codes for CASSLTWGPGYEQYF. The V and J genes are TRBV7-3 and TRBJ2-7; D might be TRBD1 (5 bases). Looked up from germline, CDR1 is SGHTA and CDR2 is FQGTGA. The CDR3 is 15 residues long. Trimming removed 0 bases at V and 4 bases at J, with 13 bases between.

This clone was observed a few times. The chain recombines TRBV27 with TRBJ2-2, with D perhaps TRBD2 (5 bases). The CDR3 totals 11 residues. CDR1 is MNHEY, CDR2 SMNVEV, per germline (reference sequence). V dropped 6 bases and J dropped 7 bases, with 6 bases sitting between them. The CDR3 region is CASRGVGELFF. The CDR3 nucleotides read TGTGCCAGCAGGGGAGTCGGGGAGCTGTTTTTT.

There are a few counts of this clone. The J gene is TRBJ1-5, the V gene TRBV29-1, with 10 nucleotides matching TRBD1. The germline V gene has CDR1 SQVTM and CDR2 ANQGSEA. The CDR3 spans 14 residues. With 4 bases clipped from V and 5 bases from J, the junction kept 5 bases outside the gene matches. The CDR3 is CSVGETGGDQPQHF. In DNA form, the CDR3 reads TGCAGCGTTGGAGAGACAGGGGGCGATCAGCCCCAGCATTTT.

The table lists this clone with a few counts. This chain joins TRBV5-4 and TRBJ1-2; a possible D gene is TRBD1 (6 bases). Germline V gives CDR1 SGHNT, CDR2 YYREEE (reference sequence). V dropped 2 bases and J dropped 6 bases, with 11 bases sitting between them. CDR3 size: 13 residues. The CDR3 sequence is CASSLTGPNGYTF. CDR3 coding DNA: TGTGCCAGCAGCTTAACAGGGCCGAATGGCTACACCTTC.

This clone was seen a few times. The chain employs TRBV7-9 and TRBJ1-5; possibly TRBD1 for D (5 bases). CDR1 is SEHNR and CDR2 is FQNEAQ in the germline V gene (reference sequence). V was trimmed by 2 bases and J by 3 bases, leaving 11 bases between them. The CDR3 is 15 amino acids. The CDR3 DNA follows: TGTGCCAGCAGCTTAAGGGGCGACTCCAATCAGCCCCAGCATTTT. This sequence encodes CASSLRGDSNQPQHF. Variable domain in full (rest from reference TRBV7-9 and TRBJ1-5): DTGVSQNPRHKITKRGQNVTFRCDPISEHNRLYWYRQTLGQGPEFLTYFQNEAQLEKSRLLSDRFSAERPKGSFSTLEIQRTEQGDSAMYLCASSLRGDSNQPQHFGDGTRLSIL.

V is TRBV10-3 and J is TRBJ2-2, with TRBD2 identical over 12 bases. The CDR3 sequence is 19 residues long. Germline V gene data show CDR1 as ENHRY and CDR2 as SYGVKD. The V segment lost 6 bases and the J segment 5 bases; nucleotides outside the gene matches: 16. The CDR3 loop reads CAISYTLAGGPGGTGELFF. In DNA form, the CDR3 reads TGTGCCATCAGCTATACTCTAGCGGGAGGGCCAGGGGGAACCGGGGAGCTGTTTTTT.

This clone has only a few counts. The chain uses TRBV19 and TRBJ2-3; D not certain. Germline V CDR1 and CDR2: LNHDA, SQIVND (reference sequence). This CDR3 region has 13 residues. The V end was cut by 5 bases, the J end by 2 bases, with 8 bases between. CDR3 residues: CASSGLNTDTQYF. In DNA, the CDR3 is TGTGCCAGTAGTGGGCTTAACACAGATACGCAGTATTTT. Using reference TRBV19 and TRBJ2-3 for the parts outside the CDR3, the full variable domain is DGGITQSPKYLFRKEGQNVTLSCEQNLNHDAMYWYRQDPGQGLRLIYYSQIVNDFQKGDIAEGYSVSREKKESFPLTVTSAQKNPTAFYLCASSGLNTDTQYFGPGTRLTVL.

The CDR3: CASSALADTQYF. DNA of the CDR3: TGTGCCAGCAGCGCACTAGCAGATACGCAGTATTTT. The rearrangement links TRBV7-9 to TRBJ2-3; weak D call: TRBD2 (5 bases). This CDR3 spans 12 amino acids. Germline CDR1 reads SEHNR; CDR2 reads FQNEAQ (reference sequence). V was clipped by 5 bases and J by 4 bases, with 7 bases between them.

The rearrangement uses TRBV7-8 and TRBJ1-1; D is unresolved. Trimming shortened V by 7 bases and J by 4 bases, and 7 bases separated the two germline ends. CDR3 length: 11 residues. Germline V CDR1 and CDR2: SGHVS, FQNEAQ. CDR3 nucleotide sequence: TGTGCCAGCATCGGTCCCACTGAAGCTTTCTTT. Amino acids: CASIGPTEAFF.

In this sample, this clone turned up a few times. The gene calls are TRBV5-5 and TRBJ2-5; weak D call: TRBD1 (6 bases). The CDR3 is 18 amino acids. From germline, CDR1 is SGHKS and CDR2 YYEKEE (reference sequence). The V gene lost 0 bases and the J gene lost 5 bases, with 23 bases spanning the gap. CDR3 in DNA: TGTGCCAGCAGCTTGGAACACGGGACACCTGAGAGGGGGGAGACCCAGTACTTC. Its protein is CASSLEHGTPERGETQYF.

V is TRBV4-1 and J is TRBJ1-5, with unresolved D. Trimming took off 1 base at V and 0 bases at J, with 7 bases between the two ends. Germline V CDR1 and CDR2: MGHRA, YSYEKL. The CDR3 loop spans 15 amino acids. As DNA, the CDR3 is TGCGCCAGCAGCCAAGCTCAGATTAGCAATCAGCCCCAGCATTTT. It yields the protein CASSQAQISNQPQHF.

This clone was observed a few times. This rearrangement joins TRBV11-2 to TRBJ2-7; 9 bases align to TRBD2. V shed 1 base, J shed 6 bases, and the junction held 10 bases outside the gene matches. The CDR3 is 16 residues long. Germline CDR1 and CDR2: SGHAT and FQNNGV. In DNA form, the CDR3 reads TGTGCCAGCAGCTTAGGCGGGGGGGGAGTGTTGGGCGAGCAGTACTTC. Encoded protein: CASSLGGGGVLGEQYF.

The chain employs TRBV27 and TRBJ2-3; 7 positions agree with TRBD1. This CDR3 spans 16 amino acids. CDR1 is MNHEY, CDR2 SMNVEV, per germline (reference sequence). V dropped 6 bases and J dropped 3; count of bases not matched to a gene: 12. CDR3 in DNA: TGTGCCAGCAGCCCCATCCGACAGGGATTAACAGATACGCAGTATTTT. The encoded protein is CASSPIRQGLTDTQYF.

This sequence joins TRBV10-3 and TRBJ2-1; 8 bases are shared with TRBD2. Germline values: CDR1 ENHRY, CDR2 SYGVKD. After removal of 3 bases from V and 5 bases from J, the junction contained 3 bases not matched to a gene. The CDR3 consists of 14 residues. Here the CDR3 reads CAISEAGVNNEQFF. The CDR3 DNA reads as TGTGCCATCAGTGAAGCGGGAGTGAACAATGAGCAGTTCTTC.

A few counts support this clone. The sample has other DNA sequences that encode this CDR3 too. The chain carries TRBV4-3 and TRBJ1-5; D gene ambiguous. CDR3 length equals 13 residues. CDR1 and CDR2 (germline): LGHNA, YSLEER. Trimming shortened V by 0 bases and J by 7 bases, and 7 bases separated the two germline ends. CDR3 loop: CASSQDEGQPQHF. The DNA of the CDR3 is TGCGCCAGCAGCCAAGACGAGGGACAGCCCCAGCATTTT.